This T cell receptor beta chain was documented in a study of siplizumab effects on memory and regulatory T cells. Details on this clone: As yet, its antigen is unknown.

This CDR3 has 12 residues. V lost 4 bases and J lost 9, with 10 bases in between. CDR1 and CDR2 from the germline V gene are LNHDA and SQIVND (reference sequence). Notes on the study in general: The mean Treg-derived percentage of mappable alloreactive CD4+ clones was roughly 69% with siplizumab compared with under 30% in controls.

Using immunoSEQ multiplex PCR, the repertoire was profiled, and TCRdb retains in-frame clones only, with some absent. The data contain 120,000 or so clones, 80% to 95% of them singletons. The sequencing sample was made of CD4+ T cells sorted from blood. The clonotype comes from a human donor in good health. The chain uses TRBV19 and TRBJ2-1; perhaps TRBD1 as D (5 bases). The CDR3 sequence is CASSTGFAEQFF. CDR3 bases: TGTGCCAGTAGTACAGGGTTTGCTGAGCAGTTCTTC.